The clone carrying this T cell receptor beta chain occurred many times. The entry originates in a study of blood T cells in healthy people across ages. Unmatched junction bases numbered 7, after V lost 2 bases and J lost 0 bases. Germline assignment: CDR1 MDHEN and CDR2 SYDVKM. The CDR3 is 17 amino acids. The use of a sample-barcoded 5' primer and a J-beta primer mix characterized a second PCR of about 6 to 12 cycles. Every cDNA molecule bore a tag from a template-switch adaptor containing 12 random nucleotides. MiXCR, run by TCRdb on the 5' RACE reads, gives a single entry per CDR3 protein. The sample has around 1.7 million distinct CDR3 sequences, 28% seen once; the top ten hold 6.5% to 8.5%.

This clonotype was obtained from a young woman in good health. The V and J genes are TRBV28 and TRBJ2-7; 10 positions agree with TRBD1. Sequencing used blood. CDR3 sequence reads: CASSLIGGTGVSYEQYF. CDR3 DNA: TGTGCCAGCAGTTTAATCGGTGGGACAGGGGTCTCCTACGAGCAGTACTTC.